The 17 T cell receptor beta chains in this list originate from one sample, sequenced in a study of blood T cell repertoires in COVID-19. The method was immunoSEQ multiplex PCR; TCRdb's version includes in-frame clones alone and lacks a portion of them. The table has roughly 74,000 clones, about 83% seen once. Sequencing was performed on peripheral blood. Every receptor here comes from a man between 65 and 85 years old with acute or convalescent COVID-19.

The chain uses TRBV19 and TRBJ2-1; TRBD2 matches 12 bases. The CDR3 length is 15 residues. Germline trimming cut 2 bases from V and 9 bases from J; bases unmatched to any gene: 5. Per the germline V gene, CDR1 is LNHDA and CDR2 is SQIVND (reference sequence). As DNA, the CDR3 is TGTGCCAGTAGTATACCCCGACTAGCGGGAGTTGAGCAGTTCTTC. As protein: CASSIPRLAGVEQFF.

DNA for the CDR3: TGTGCCAGCTCACTGGGACAGGAGACTGAAGCTTTCTTT. This sequence encodes CASSLGQETEAFF. The chain recombines TRBV18 with TRBJ1-1, with TRBD1 matching over 8 bases. Per germline, CDR1 KGHSH and CDR2 LQKENI. With V trimmed by 4 bases and J by 5 bases, 3 bases remained unmatched. The CDR3 covers 13 residues.

The chain carries TRBV6-5 and TRBJ1-2; no reliable D call. Trimming left V 2 bases short and J 2 bases short, with 9 bases between. There are 14 residues in the CDR3. Germline V gives CDR1 MNHEY, CDR2 SVGAGI. DNA for the CDR3: TGTGCCAGCAGTTACCGTGGGAGGAACTATGGCTACACCTTC. Amino acids: CASSYRGRNYGYTF.

This chain links TRBV5-1 with TRBJ1-2, with 10 nucleotides matching TRBD1. This CDR3 comprises 14 residues. From germline, CDR1 is SGHRS and CDR2 YFSETQ. After removal of 2 bases from V and 6 bases from J, the junction contained 4 bases not matched to a gene. This CDR3 is CASSLGQGEDGYTF. CDR3 bases: TGCGCCAGCAGCTTAGGACAGGGGGAGGATGGCTACACCTTC.

CDR3 sequence (DNA): TGTGCCAGCAGTTTATTGGGGGGTTCGGAAAAACTGTTTTTT. Protein product: CASSLLGGSEKLFF. This chain joins TRBV27 and TRBJ1-4; tentative D call: TRBD1 (5 bases). Germline V gives CDR1 MNHEY, CDR2 SMNVEV (reference sequence). V shed 1 base and J shed 8 bases, with 11 bases lying between them. CDR3 length equals 14 residues.

The chain carries TRBV18 and TRBJ1-4; a weak D match, TRBD1 (6 bases). The V end lost 6 bases, the J end lost 8 bases, and 22 bases lay between the germline ends. Germline assignment: CDR1 KGHSH and CDR2 LQKENI. This CDR3 has 16 amino acids. CDR3 sequence: CASSPDRRLKGEKLFF. CDR3 nucleotides: TGTGCCAGCTCGCCCGACAGGAGACTGAAAGGGGAAAAACTGTTTTTT.

For the CDR3, the DNA is TGTGCCAGCAGCCAAGATCTAGGAGGAACAGGGATCTATGGCTACACCTTC. It specifies CASSQDLGGTGIYGYTF. The chain employs TRBV3-1 (or the pseudogene TRBV3-2) and TRBJ1-2; the D gene is possibly TRBD1 (6 bases). The germline V gene has CDR1 LGHDT and CDR2 YNNKEL (reference sequence). V lost 0 bases and J lost 4, with 18 bases in between. The CDR3 spans 17 residues.

The chain has TRBV25-1 and TRBJ2-7; 7 bases are shared with TRBD1. J gave up 0 bases and V 7 bases, and 6 bases lay outside the gene matches. The CDR3 spans 14 residues. Germline V CDR1 and CDR2: MGHDK, SYGVNS. CDR3 DNA: TGTGCCAGCAAATCCTGGGACAGCTCCTACGAGCAGTACTTC. As protein: CASKSWDSSYEQYF.

The chain couples TRBV9 to TRBJ2-1, with TRBD2 matching 11 bases. CDR3 length: 14 amino acids. Germline V gives CDR1 SGDLS, CDR2 YYNGEE. Trimming cost V 3 bases and J 8 bases; bases outside gene matches: 4. Here the CDR3 reads CASSETSGGYEQFF. The CDR3 DNA sequence: TGTGCCAGCAGCGAAACTAGCGGGGGCTATGAGCAGTTCTTC.

The genes are TRBV29-1 and TRBJ2-3, with D perhaps TRBD1 (6 bases). This CDR3 region has 12 residues. Germline loops: CDR1 SQVTM, CDR2 ANQGSEA. Trimming took 5 bases from V and 4 from J, leaving 10 bases between them. CDR3 in DNA: TGCAGCGTTTTCAGGGGTTCAGATACGCAGTATTTT. Its protein product is CSVFRGSDTQYF.

This clone was counted a single time. The chain links TRBV29-1 to TRBJ1-2; D not certain. The CDR3 totals 13 residues. V was shortened by 0 bases and J by 8 bases, with 13 bases between the two germline ends. Germline CDR1 reads SQVTM; CDR2 reads ANQGSEA. The CDR3 region is CSVEEKAGRGYTF. CDR3 bases: TGCAGCGTTGAAGAAAAGGCCGGGAGGGGCTACACCTTC.

V usage is TRBV7-3 and J usage is TRBJ2-1; 8 bases are shared with TRBD2. J gave up 3 bases and V 2 bases, and 6 bases lay outside the gene matches. Germline V gene sequence: CDR1 SGHTA, CDR2 FQGTGA. This CDR3 is built from 16 residues. This CDR3 reads CASSLPAGVGYNEQFF. In DNA form, the CDR3 reads TGTGCCAGCAGCTTACCAGCGGGAGTAGGCTACAATGAGCAGTTCTTC.

The chain links TRBV2 to TRBJ2-1, with D tentatively TRBD1 (6 bases). The CDR3 length is 14 residues. Germline CDR1 reads SNHLY; CDR2 reads FYNNEI. Trimming stripped 9 bases from V and 4 bases from J, with 16 bases between. As DNA, the CDR3 is TGTGCCAGTGACAGGTCCCGTTCTTACAATGAGCAGTTCTTC. Encoded protein: CASDRSRSYNEQFF.

This rearrangement joins TRBV28 to TRBJ2-1; D uncertain. CDR3 size: 15 residues. Germline lookup yields CDR1 MDHEN and CDR2 SYDVKM. V gave up 5 bases and J gave up 9 bases, with 20 bases separating them. CDR3 region: CASSRSRSAPSEQFF. CDR3 sequence (DNA): TGTGCCAGCAGTCGTAGTCGAAGCGCCCCAAGTGAGCAGTTCTTC.

This clone was counted a few times. The J gene is TRBJ2-6, the V gene TRBV10-3; 7 bases line up with TRBD1. The CDR3 has 17 amino acids. V lost 6 bases and J lost 0; bases outside the gene matches: 8. Germline V gives CDR1 ENHRY, CDR2 SYGVKD. The CDR3 region is CAISYGQALSGANVLTF. The CDR3 DNA is TGTGCCATCAGCTATGGACAGGCCCTCTCTGGGGCCAACGTCCTGACTTTC.

V usage is TRBV4-2 and J usage is TRBJ1-2; no clear D. The germline V gene encodes CDR1 LGHNA and CDR2 YNFKEQ. This CDR3 contains 16 residues. With 1 base removed from V and 6 bases from J, the gap between germline ends came to 18 bases. CDR3 sequence reads: CASSQVGVGALDGYTF. The CDR3 DNA is TGTGCCAGCAGCCAAGTGGGAGTGGGCGCTCTCGATGGCTACACCTTC.

CDR3 DNA sequence: TGTGCCAGCAGCTTAGAAGGGGGCAGGGGGTACGAGCAGTACTTC. Protein sequence: CASSLEGGRGYEQYF. This chain connects TRBV7-9 to TRBJ2-7; TRBD1 matches at 7 bases. Germline CDR1 and CDR2: SEHNR and FQNEAQ (reference sequence). The CDR3 loop spans 15 amino acids. Trimming removed 1 base from V and 4 bases from J; junction bases left unmatched: 7.